The 5 T cell receptor beta chains below come from one sample, sequenced in a study of shared clonotypes between healthy human individuals. Method: immunoSEQ multiplex PCR; TCRdb's copy keeps in-frame clones and lacks some. The table includes about 2.3 million clones, approximately 93% detected once. The source material was naive CD4+ T cells from PBMCs. Regarding subset: CD45RA+ positively selected. All receptors derive from a man aged 18 to 29 in good health. Some clones in this sample may be carry-over from other donors' samples.

The chain links TRBV9 to TRBJ1-3; D is ambiguous. This CDR3 has 14 residues. Trimming cost V 1 base and J 0 bases, with 5 bases left between them. The germline V gene encodes CDR1 SGDLS and CDR2 YYNGEE. CDR3 sequence reads: CASSVRYSGNTIYF. DNA for the CDR3: TGTGCCAGCAGCGTAAGATACTCTGGAAACACCATATATTTT.

The chain carries TRBV6-1 and TRBJ1-1; D is unclear. CDR1 MNHNS and CDR2 SASEGT come from the germline V gene. The CDR3 runs 14 residues. V dropped 7 bases and J dropped 7 bases, with 19 bases sitting between them. The CDR3, as DNA: TGTGCCAGCATTAAGGCTTCCCTCACCAATGAAGCTTTCTTT. As protein: CASIKASLTNEAFF.

The rearrangement joins TRBV4-1 to TRBJ2-3, with 12 nucleotides matching TRBD2. Germline values: CDR1 MGHRA, CDR2 YSYEKL. J lost 3 bases, V lost 1 base, and 8 bases had no gene match. The CDR3 runs 18 residues. CDR3 sequence (DNA): TGCGCCAGCAGCCAAGGACTAGCGGGAGTTGGTATGACAGATACGCAGTATTTT. It specifies CASSQGLAGVGMTDTQYF.

The chain carries TRBV6-5 and TRBJ1-5, with D hard to call. CDR3 size: 14 residues. V was cut by 4 bases and J by 3 bases, with 10 bases left in between. Germline values: CDR1 MNHEY, CDR2 SVGAGI. The CDR3, as DNA: TGTGCCAGCAGTTCCTCCCGTATCAATCAGCCCCAGCATTTT. Residues: CASSSSRINQPQHF.

The chain combines TRBV14 with TRBJ1-1, with D possibly being TRBD1 (6 bases). This CDR3 region has 17 residues. Germline V gene data show CDR1 as SGHDN and CDR2 as FVKESK. V was shortened by 1 base and J by 1 base, with 16 bases between the two germline ends. The CDR3 spells CASSQGPGVWGNTEAFF. The CDR3 nucleotides are TGTGCCAGCAGCCAAGGACCAGGGGTATGGGGGAACACTGAAGCTTTCTTT.